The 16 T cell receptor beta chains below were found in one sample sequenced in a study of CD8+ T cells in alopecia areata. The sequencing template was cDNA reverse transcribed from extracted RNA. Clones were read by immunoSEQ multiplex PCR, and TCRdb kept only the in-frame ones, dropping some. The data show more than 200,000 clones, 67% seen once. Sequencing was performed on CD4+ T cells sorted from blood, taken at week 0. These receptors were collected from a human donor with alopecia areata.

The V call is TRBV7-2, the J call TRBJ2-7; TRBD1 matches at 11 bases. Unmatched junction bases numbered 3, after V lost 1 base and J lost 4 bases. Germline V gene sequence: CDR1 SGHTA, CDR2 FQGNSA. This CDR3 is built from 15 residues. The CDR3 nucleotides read TGTGCCAGCAGCTTAGTAGGGACAGGGGGATACGAGCAGTACTTC. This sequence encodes CASSLVGTGGYEQYF.

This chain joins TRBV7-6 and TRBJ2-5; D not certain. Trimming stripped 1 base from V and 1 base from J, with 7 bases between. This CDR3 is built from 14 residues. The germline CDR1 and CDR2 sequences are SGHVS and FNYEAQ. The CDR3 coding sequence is TGTGCCAGCAGCTTAGGGACGTTCCAAGAGACCCAGTACTTC. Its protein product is CASSLGTFQETQYF.

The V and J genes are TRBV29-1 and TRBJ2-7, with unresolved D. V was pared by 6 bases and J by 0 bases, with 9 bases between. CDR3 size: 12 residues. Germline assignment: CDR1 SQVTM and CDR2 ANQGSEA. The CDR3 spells CSVNDGSYEQYF. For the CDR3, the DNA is TGCAGCGTGAACGACGGCTCCTACGAGCAGTACTTC.

This chain's CDR3 is CASSPTYVDEQFF. For the CDR3, the DNA is TGTGCCAGCAGTCCAACGTATGTGGATGAGCAGTTCTTC. The chain is built from TRBV27 and TRBJ2-1, with D unclear. Per the germline V gene, CDR1 is MNHEY and CDR2 is SMNVEV (reference sequence). There are 13 residues in the CDR3. The germline V and J ends were trimmed by 5 bases and 8 bases, with 13 bases remaining between them.

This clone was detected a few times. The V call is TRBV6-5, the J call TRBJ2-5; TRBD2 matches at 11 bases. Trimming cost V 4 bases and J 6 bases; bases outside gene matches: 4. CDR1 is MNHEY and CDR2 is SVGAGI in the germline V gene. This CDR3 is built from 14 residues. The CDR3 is CASSLAGGLKTQYF. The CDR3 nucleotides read TGTGCCAGCAGTTTAGCGGGGGGGCTCAAGACCCAGTACTTC.

CDR3 loop: CSVAGAQDQETQYF. The CDR3 DNA reads TGCAGCGTTGCAGGGGCCCAGGACCAAGAGACCCAGTACTTC. The rearrangement joins TRBV29-1 to TRBJ2-5, with D possibly matching TRBD1 (6 bases). This CDR3 contains 14 residues. Trimming pared 4 bases from V and 0 bases from J, leaving 12 bases between. CDR1 and CDR2 from the germline V gene are SQVTM and ANQGSEA.

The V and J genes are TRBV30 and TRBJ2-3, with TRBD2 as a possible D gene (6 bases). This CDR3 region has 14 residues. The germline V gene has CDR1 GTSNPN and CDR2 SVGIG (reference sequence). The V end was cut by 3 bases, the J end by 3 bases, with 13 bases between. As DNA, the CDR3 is TGTGCCTGGAGCCTGGGACTCGGAACAGATACGCAGTATTTT. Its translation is CAWSLGLGTDTQYF.

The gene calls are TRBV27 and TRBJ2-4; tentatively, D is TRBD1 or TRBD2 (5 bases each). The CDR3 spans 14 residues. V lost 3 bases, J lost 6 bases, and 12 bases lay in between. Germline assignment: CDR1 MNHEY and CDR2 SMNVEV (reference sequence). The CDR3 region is CASSFGAEINIQYF. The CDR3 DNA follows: TGTGCCAGCAGTTTCGGGGCAGAGATAAACATTCAGTACTTC.

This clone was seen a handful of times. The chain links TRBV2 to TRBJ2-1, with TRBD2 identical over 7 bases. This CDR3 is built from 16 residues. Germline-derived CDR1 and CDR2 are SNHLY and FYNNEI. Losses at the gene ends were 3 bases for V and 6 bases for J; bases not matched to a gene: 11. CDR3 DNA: TGTGCCAGCAGTGAGGGGAGGGCCATGGGAGTCAATGAGCAGTTCTTC. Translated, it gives CASSEGRAMGVNEQFF.

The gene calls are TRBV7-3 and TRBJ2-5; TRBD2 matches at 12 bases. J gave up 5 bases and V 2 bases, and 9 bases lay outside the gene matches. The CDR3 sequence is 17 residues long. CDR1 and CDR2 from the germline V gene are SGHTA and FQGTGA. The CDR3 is CASSLGTSGRLAETQYF. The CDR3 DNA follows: TGTGCCAGCAGCTTAGGGACTAGCGGGCGACTCGCTGAGACCCAGTACTTC.

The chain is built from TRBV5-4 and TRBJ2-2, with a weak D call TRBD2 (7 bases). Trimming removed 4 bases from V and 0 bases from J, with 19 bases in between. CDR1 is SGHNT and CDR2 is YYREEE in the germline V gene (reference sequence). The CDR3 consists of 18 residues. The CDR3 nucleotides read TGTGCCAGCAGCCGATTGCTGGGGGGGGCCGCGAACACCGGGGAGCTGTTTTTT. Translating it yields CASSRLLGGAANTGELFF.

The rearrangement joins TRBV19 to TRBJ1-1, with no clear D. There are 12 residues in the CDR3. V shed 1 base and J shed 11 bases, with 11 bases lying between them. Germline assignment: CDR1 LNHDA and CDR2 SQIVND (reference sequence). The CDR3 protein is CASSIAGNWAFF. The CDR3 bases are TGTGCCAGTAGTATAGCGGGGAACTGGGCTTTCTTT.

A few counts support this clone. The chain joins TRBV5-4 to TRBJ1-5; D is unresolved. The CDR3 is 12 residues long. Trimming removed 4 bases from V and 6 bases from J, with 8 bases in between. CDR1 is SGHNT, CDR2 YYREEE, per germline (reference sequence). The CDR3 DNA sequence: TGTGCCAGCAGCAACGACGGTCAGCCCCAGCATTTT. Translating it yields CASSNDGQPQHF.

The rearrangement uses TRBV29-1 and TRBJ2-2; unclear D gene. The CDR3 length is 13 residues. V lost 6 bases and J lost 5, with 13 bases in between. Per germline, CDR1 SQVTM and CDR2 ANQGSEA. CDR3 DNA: TGCAGCGTAGCTACTCTGAGGACCGGGGAGCTGTTTTTT. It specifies CSVATLRTGELFF.

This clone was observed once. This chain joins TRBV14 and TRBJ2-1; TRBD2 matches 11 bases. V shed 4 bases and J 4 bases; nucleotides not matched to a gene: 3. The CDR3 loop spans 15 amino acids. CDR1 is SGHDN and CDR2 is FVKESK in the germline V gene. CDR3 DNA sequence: TGTGCCAGCAGCCCTACTAGCGGGGGTTACAATGAGCAGTTCTTC. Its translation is CASSPTSGGYNEQFF. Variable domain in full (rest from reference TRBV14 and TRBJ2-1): EAGVTQFPSHSVIEKGQTVTLRCDPISGHDNLYWYRRVMGKEIKFLLHFVKESKQDESGMPNNRFLAERTGGTYSTLKVQPAELEDSGVYFCASSPTSGGYNEQFFGPGTRLTVL.

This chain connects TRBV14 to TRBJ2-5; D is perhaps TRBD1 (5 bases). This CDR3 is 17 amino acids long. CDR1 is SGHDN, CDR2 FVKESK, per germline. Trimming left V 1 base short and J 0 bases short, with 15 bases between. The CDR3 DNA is TGTGCCAGCAGCCAAGGAGCCAGGACATCGTACCAAGAGACCCAGTACTTC. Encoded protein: CASSQGARTSYQETQYF. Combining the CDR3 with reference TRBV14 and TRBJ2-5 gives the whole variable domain EAGVTQFPSHSVIEKGQTVTLRCDPISGHDNLYWYRRVMGKEIKFLLHFVKESKQDESGMPNNRFLAERTGGTYSTLKVQPAELEDSGVYFCASSQGARTSYQETQYFGPGTRLLVL.